The 27 T cell receptor beta chains reported below all come from one sample, sequenced in a study of blood T cell repertoires in COVID-19. TCRdb's copy holds only in-frame clones and misses some; the assay was immunoSEQ multiplex PCR. The sample comprises about 220,000 clones, approximately 81% of which are singletons, and less than 4% rests with the top ten. The sample comprised peripheral blood. The receptor source for this set is a woman older than 75 with acute or convalescent COVID-19.

The sample holds a few counts of this clone. This chain links TRBV20-1 with TRBJ1-1; no firm D call. Trimming took 4 bases from V and 10 from J, leaving 10 bases between them. The CDR3 runs 10 residues. Germline CDR1 reads DFQATT; CDR2 reads SNEGSKA (reference sequence). The CDR3 region is CSATPYGAFF. CDR3 nucleotide sequence: TGCAGTGCTACCCCGTACGGAGCTTTCTTT.

The rearrangement joins TRBV29-1 to TRBJ2-5; 10 bases are shared with TRBD2. The CDR3 has 15 residues. Trimming took 1 base from V and 6 from J; bases not matched to a gene: 8. Germline CDR1 is SQVTM and CDR2 is ANQGSEA. The CDR3 DNA is TGCAGCGTTGAAGGGGAGCGGGGGGGCTTGAAGACCCAGTACTTC. Its translation: CSVEGERGGLKTQYF.

The chain employs TRBV2 and TRBJ1-1, with no clear D. The germline V gene encodes CDR1 SNHLY and CDR2 FYNNEI. Trimming took 5 bases from V and 1 from J, leaving 11 bases between them. This CDR3 is built from 14 residues. The CDR3 bases are TGTGCCAGCAGTTACGACGGAGGGAACACTGAAGCTTTCTTT. It encodes CASSYDGGNTEAFF.

The sample holds one count of this clone. The chain joins TRBV27 to TRBJ2-3, with 11 bases that match TRBD2. The junction had 13 bases not matched to a gene; V was cut back by 8 bases and J by 6 bases. This CDR3 has 16 amino acids. Germline CDR1 reads MNHEY; CDR2 reads SMNVEV (reference sequence). The CDR3 protein is CASPPTSGERLDTQYF. CDR3 nucleotide sequence: TGTGCCAGCCCCCCGACTAGCGGGGAAAGACTTGATACGCAGTATTTT.

The chain links TRBV6-5 to TRBJ2-5; D may be TRBD1 (5 bases). V lost 4 bases and J lost 9, with 21 bases in between. The CDR3 has 15 amino acids. Germline V gives CDR1 MNHEY, CDR2 SVGAGI. Written as DNA, the CDR3 is TGTGCCAGCAGTTCAGGACAAGACTTCAAGAGAGCCCAGTACTTC. Protein product: CASSSGQDFKRAQYF.

The chain carries TRBV23-1 and TRBJ2-1; a possible D gene is TRBD2 (5 bases). TRBV23-1 is an ORF; its function is uncertain. Trimming left V 7 bases short and J 5 bases short, with 27 bases between. The CDR3 covers 18 residues. DNA of the CDR3: TGCGCCAGCACCCCAGGTGTTTCGGGGAAGCAGGAGGACAATGAGCAGTTCTTC. Its protein product is CASTPGVSGKQEDNEQFF.

This clone turned up a few times. The V gene is TRBV7-2, the J gene TRBJ1-1, with D possibly matching TRBD1 (5 bases). Germline V gene sequence: CDR1 SGHTA, CDR2 FQGNSA. V shed 2 bases and J shed 4 bases, with 17 bases lying between them. The CDR3 extends over 16 amino acids. CDR3: CASSLRFRGLGTEAFF. The CDR3 nucleotides are TGTGCCAGCAGCTTACGATTCCGGGGACTAGGCACTGAAGCTTTCTTT.

The sample holds a few counts of this clone. The chain combines TRBV4-1 with TRBJ2-7; D remains ambiguous. Deletions cut 3 bases from V and 2 bases from J, with 17 bases between. The length of the CDR3 is 16 residues. CDR1 and CDR2 (germline): MGHRA, YSYEKL. CDR3 coding DNA: TGCGCCAGCAGCCACCCCCGTGAAGTCGACACCTACGAGCAGTACTTC. Its translation: CASSHPREVDTYEQYF.

The gene calls are TRBV28 and TRBJ1-5; 9 nucleotides agree with TRBD1. J was trimmed by 0 bases and V by 5 bases; bases with no gene match: 5. This CDR3 is built from 16 residues. The germline gives CDR1 MDHEN, CDR2 SYDVKM. The CDR3 sequence: CASSLGTGSSNQPQHF. CDR3 coding DNA: TGTGCCAGCAGTCTTGGGACAGGGAGTAGCAATCAGCCCCAGCATTTT.

The table lists this clone with a few counts. Other DNA sequences in this specimen translate into the identical CDR3. This chain joins TRBV28 and TRBJ2-7, with TRBD1 identical over 8 bases. Germline CDR1 MDHEN, CDR2 SYDVKM. The J segment lost 2 bases and the V segment lost 6 bases, leaving 6 bases of the junction unmatched. This CDR3 spans 14 amino acids. In DNA, the CDR3 is TGTGCCAGCAGGCCTGGGACAGGTGCCTACGAGCAGTACTTC. This gives the protein CASRPGTGAYEQYF.

The chain has TRBV6-4 and TRBJ2-7; 10 bases align to TRBD1. The ends lost 6 bases at V and 6 bases at J; junction bases unmatched: 8. This CDR3 comprises 14 residues. CDR1 is MRHNA and CDR2 is SNTAGT in the germline V gene. The CDR3 loop reads CASSPGTGVGEQYF. CDR3 nucleotide sequence: TGTGCCAGCAGCCCCGGGACAGGGGTCGGCGAGCAGTACTTC.

The chain joins TRBV11-2 to TRBJ2-4; the D gene is possibly TRBD1 (5 bases). Trimming shortened V by 5 bases and J by 9 bases, and 14 bases separated the two germline ends. From germline, CDR1 is SGHAT and CDR2 FQNNGV. This CDR3 has 13 amino acids. In DNA form, the CDR3 reads TGTGCCAGCAGCCCACTACAGGAAGGCATTCAGTACTTC. Translated, it gives CASSPLQEGIQYF.

The chain joins TRBV2 to TRBJ2-5; D ambiguous. Germline CDR1 SNHLY, CDR2 FYNNEI. V was pared by 6 bases and J by 2 bases, with 7 bases between. The CDR3 length is 12 residues. The CDR3 bases are TGTGCCAGCAGATTACAACAAGAGACCCAGTACTTC. Translated, it gives CASRLQQETQYF. The full variable domain, completed using reference TRBV2 and TRBJ2-5, is EPEVTQTPSHQVTQMGQEVILRCVPISNHLYFYWYRQILGQKVEFLVSFYNNEISEKSEIFDDQFSVERPDGSNFTLKIRSTKLEDSAMYFCASRLQQETQYFGPGTRLLVL.

The chain links TRBV12-3 or TRBV12-4 to TRBJ1-5; D is ambiguous. CDR3 length equals 12 residues. Trimming removed 5 bases at V and 9 bases at J, with 11 bases between. The CDR3 spells CASSVGAGPQHF. CDR3 DNA sequence: TGTGCCAGCAGTGTGGGAGCAGGGCCCCAGCATTTT.

The chain carries TRBV18 and TRBJ1-2; 10 nucleotides match TRBD1. The germline V gene encodes CDR1 KGHSH and CDR2 LQKENI. This CDR3 contains 15 residues. The V segment lost 0 bases and the J segment 2 bases; nucleotides outside the gene matches: 0. CDR3 nucleotide sequence: TGTGCCAGCTCACCACCGGGACAGGGGAACTATGGCTACACCTTC. It is translated as CASSPPGQGNYGYTF.

The CDR3 reads CASSMMRNTEAFF. CDR3 coding DNA: TGTGCCAGCAGTATGATGAGAAACACTGAAGCTTTCTTT. The chain is built from TRBV28 and TRBJ1-1; the D is unclear. The CDR3 covers 13 residues. The V end was cut by 5 bases, the J end by 2 bases, with 9 bases between. The germline V gene encodes CDR1 MDHEN and CDR2 SYDVKM.

V and J are TRBV18 and TRBJ1-2; D call uncertain. The CDR3 is 12 residues long. Germline lookup yields CDR1 KGHSH and CDR2 LQKENI. With 1 base removed from V and 8 bases from J, the gap between germline ends came to 8 bases. The CDR3 is CASSPQGSGYTF. The CDR3 nucleotides are TGTGCCAGCTCACCACAAGGGAGCGGCTACACCTTC.

This clone has just a few counts. The chain joins TRBV9 to TRBJ2-7; 7 bases fit TRBD2. This CDR3 spans 15 amino acids. CDR1 and CDR2 (germline): SGDLS, YYNGEE. V trimming: 1 base; J trimming: 1 base; junction bases outside the gene matches: 5. The CDR3 nucleotides read TGTGCCAGCAGCGTATCGGGACTACCGTCCTACGAGCAGTACTTC. Translation gives CASSVSGLPSYEQYF.

The rearrangement joins TRBV28 to TRBJ1-2; 7 bases are shared with TRBD1. This CDR3 comprises 17 residues. CDR1 and CDR2 (germline): MDHEN, SYDVKM. With V trimmed by 3 bases and J by 8 bases, 18 bases remained unmatched. The CDR3 protein is CASSLDQRDSRIRGYTF. CDR3 in DNA: TGTGCCAGCAGTTTGGACCAAAGGGACAGTCGGATCCGGGGCTACACCTTC.

This rearrangement joins TRBV7-6 to TRBJ2-6; no definite D call. This CDR3 is 17 amino acids long. Germline loops: CDR1 SGHVS, CDR2 FNYEAQ. Trimming shortened V by 2 bases and J by 0 bases, and 11 bases separated the two germline ends. DNA for the CDR3: TGTGCCAGCAGCTTATGGCAGGCGAGCTCTGGGGCCAACGTCCTGACTTTC. This gives the protein CASSLWQASSGANVLTF.

This clone has a single count. The chain joins TRBV19 to TRBJ1-1; D is perhaps TRBD1 (6 bases). V was clipped by 6 bases and J by 0 bases, with 14 bases between them. Germline assignment: CDR1 LNHDA and CDR2 SQIVND (reference sequence). This CDR3 is 15 amino acids long. The CDR3 bases are TGTGCCAGTAGCCAACTCGACAGGATGAACACTGAAGCTTTCTTT. Its protein is CASSQLDRMNTEAFF. Variable domain in full (rest from reference TRBV19 and TRBJ1-1): DGGITQSPKYLFRKEGQNVTLSCEQNLNHDAMYWYRQDPGQGLRLIYYSQIVNDFQKGDIAEGYSVSREKKESFPLTVTSAQKNPTAFYLCASSQLDRMNTEAFFGQGTRLTVV.

This clone has just one count. This sequence joins TRBV9 and TRBJ1-6, with 8 bases lining up with TRBD1. The V gene's germline CDR1 is SGDLS and CDR2 YYNGEE. The trim removed 4 bases at V and 5 bases at J, leaving 5 bases unmatched. The CDR3 spans 15 residues. The CDR3 nucleotides read TGTGCCAGCAGCCCAGTACAGGGGGATAATTCACCCCTCCACTTT. As protein: CASSPVQGDNSPLHF.

The chain uses TRBV18 and TRBJ2-5, with 10 bases matching TRBD2. This CDR3 region has 17 residues. V was pared by 1 base and J by 0 bases, with 5 bases of the junction left unmatched. Germline values: CDR1 KGHSH, CDR2 LQKENI. CDR3 DNA: TGTGCCAGCTCACCACGGGGCCTAGCGGGGGACCAAGAGACCCAGTACTTC. It translates to CASSPRGLAGDQETQYF.

This chain joins TRBV3-1 (or the pseudogene TRBV3-2) and TRBJ2-2, with D perhaps matching TRBD1 (5 bases). The CDR3 loop spans 16 amino acids. From germline, CDR1 is LGHDT and CDR2 YNNKEL (reference sequence). V lost 4 bases and J 5 bases, leaving 17 bases between the germline ends. CDR3 protein: CASSLIRQSSTGELFF. The CDR3, as DNA: TGTGCCAGCAGCCTAATAAGACAGAGTTCGACCGGGGAGCTGTTTTTT.

The chain joins TRBV6-5 to TRBJ1-2; TRBD1 matches at 9 bases. Germline V CDR1 and CDR2: MNHEY, SVGAGI. The CDR3 covers 14 residues. Trimming cost V 6 bases and J 5 bases; bases outside gene matches: 7. Here the CDR3 DNA reads TGTGCCAGCAGCGAGGGACAGGGAGGGTATGGCTACACCTTC. Protein product: CASSEGQGGYGYTF.

The V gene is TRBV7-2, the J gene TRBJ2-7; possibly TRBD2 for D (7 bases). The V gene lost 1 base and the J gene lost 1 base, with 14 bases spanning the gap. The germline V gene encodes CDR1 SGHTA and CDR2 FQGNSA. The CDR3 has 16 amino acids. The CDR3 nucleotides read TGTGCCAGCAGCTTAGGGGGCGGGGGCCCATCCTACGAGCAGTACTTC. As protein: CASSLGGGGPSYEQYF.

The gene calls are TRBV5-1 and TRBJ2-2, with 9 bases aligning to TRBD2. Germline CDR1 is SGHRS and CDR2 is YFSETQ. The ends lost 4 bases at V and 0 bases at J; junction bases unmatched: 4. This CDR3 has 16 amino acids. CDR3 in DNA: TGCGCCAGCAGCAGTAGCGGGGGCGCGAACACCGGGGAGCTGTTTTTT. Amino acids: CASSSSGGANTGELFF.